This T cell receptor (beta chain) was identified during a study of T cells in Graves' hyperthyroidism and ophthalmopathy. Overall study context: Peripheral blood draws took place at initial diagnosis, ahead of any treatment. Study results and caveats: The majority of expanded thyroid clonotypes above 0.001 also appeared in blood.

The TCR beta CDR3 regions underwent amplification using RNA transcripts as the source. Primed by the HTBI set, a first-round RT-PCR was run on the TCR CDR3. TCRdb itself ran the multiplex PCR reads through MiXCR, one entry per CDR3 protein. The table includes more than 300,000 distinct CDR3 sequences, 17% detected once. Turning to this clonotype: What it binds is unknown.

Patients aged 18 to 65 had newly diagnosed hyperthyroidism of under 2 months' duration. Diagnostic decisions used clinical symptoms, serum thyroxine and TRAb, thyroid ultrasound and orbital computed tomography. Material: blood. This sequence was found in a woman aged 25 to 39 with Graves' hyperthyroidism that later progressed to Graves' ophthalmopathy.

The CDR3 region has the DNA TGCGCCAGCAGCCAAAAAGTGGCGGGGAGCACCGGGGAGCTGTTTTTT. It encodes CASSQKVAGSTGELFF. The chain links TRBV4-1 to TRBJ2-2; possible D gene TRBD2, 6 bases. The CDR3 spans 16 residues. Germline loops: CDR1 MGHRA, CDR2 YSYEKL. V dropped 2 bases and J dropped 4 bases, with 14 bases sitting between them.